Sequencing of this T cell receptor (beta chain) was carried out in a study of T cell repertoires in cytomegalovirus infection. Germline CDR1 DFQATT, CDR2 SNEGSKA (reference sequence). The CDR3 totals 17 residues. Trimming left V 5 bases short and J 0 bases short, with 22 bases between. TCRdb re-derived calls from the reads in MiXCR, one entry per CDR3 protein. Here the sample spans 150,000 or so distinct CDR3 sequences, about 6% being singletons. This clonotype was found a few times. The gene calls are TRBV20-1 and TRBJ1-1, with TRBD1 as a possible D gene (6 bases). What was sequenced was PBMCs. The sequence was collected from a human donor in good health (CMV status not recorded). Some clones in this sample may be carry-over from other donors' samples. In nucleotides, the CDR3 is TGCAGTGCTGGGCGGACTCTTTCGGGGGACATGAACACTGAAGCTTTCTTT. Its protein is CSAGRTLSGDMNTEAFF.